The entry that follows covers one T cell receptor (beta chain) sequence. V was clipped by 5 bases and J by 5 bases; unmatched bases: 7. CDR3 length: 15 residues. Germline-derived CDR1 and CDR2 are MGHDK and SYGVNS. The entry originates in a study of radiotherapy plus CTLA-4 blockade in lung cancer. The data were produced by immunoSEQ multiplex PCR, yet TCRdb's version contains in-frame clones alone and is incomplete. The sample contains roughly 76,000 clones, under 75% of which appear only once. Source: peripheral blood, taken from a patient treated with radiotherapy plus ipilimumab. V gene TRBV25-1 combines with J gene TRBJ2-1; 9 bases map to TRBD1. This receptor was obtained from a human donor with non-small cell lung cancer whose response to radiotherapy plus ipilimumab could not be evaluated. The CDR3 here is CASSITGGVHNEQFF. As DNA, the CDR3 is TGTGCCAGCAGTATCACAGGGGGCGTCCACAATGAGCAGTTCTTC.